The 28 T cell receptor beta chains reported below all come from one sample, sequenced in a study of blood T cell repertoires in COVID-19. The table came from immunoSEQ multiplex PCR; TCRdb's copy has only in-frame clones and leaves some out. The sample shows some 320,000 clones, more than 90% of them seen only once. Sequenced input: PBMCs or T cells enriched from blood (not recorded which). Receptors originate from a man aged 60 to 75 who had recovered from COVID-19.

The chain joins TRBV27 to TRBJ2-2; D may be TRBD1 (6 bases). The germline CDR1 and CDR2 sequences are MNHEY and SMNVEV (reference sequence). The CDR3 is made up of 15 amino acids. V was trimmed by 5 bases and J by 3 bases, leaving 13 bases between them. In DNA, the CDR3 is TGTGCCAGCAGTCCCGTGGGACACTACACCGGGGAGCTGTTTTTT. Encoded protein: CASSPVGHYTGELFF.

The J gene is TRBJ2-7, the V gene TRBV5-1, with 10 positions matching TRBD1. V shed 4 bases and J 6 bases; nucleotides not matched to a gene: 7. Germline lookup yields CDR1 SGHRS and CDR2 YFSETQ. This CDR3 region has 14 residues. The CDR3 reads CASSQPGTGAEQYF. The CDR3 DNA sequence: TGCGCCAGCAGCCAGCCCGGGACAGGGGCCGAGCAGTACTTC.

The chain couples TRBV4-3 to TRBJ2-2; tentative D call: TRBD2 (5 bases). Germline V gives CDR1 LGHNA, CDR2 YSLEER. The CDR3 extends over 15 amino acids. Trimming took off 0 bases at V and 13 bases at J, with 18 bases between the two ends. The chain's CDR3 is CASSQEILASVALFF. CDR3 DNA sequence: TGCGCCAGCAGCCAAGAAATCCTAGCAAGTGTGGCGCTGTTTTTT.

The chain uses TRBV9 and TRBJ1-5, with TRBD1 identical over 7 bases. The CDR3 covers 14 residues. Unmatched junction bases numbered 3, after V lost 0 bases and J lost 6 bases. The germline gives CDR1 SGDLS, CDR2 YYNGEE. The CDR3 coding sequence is TGTGCCAGCAGCGTAGGAGGGGGCAGTCAGCCCCAGCATTTT. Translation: CASSVGGGSQPQHF.

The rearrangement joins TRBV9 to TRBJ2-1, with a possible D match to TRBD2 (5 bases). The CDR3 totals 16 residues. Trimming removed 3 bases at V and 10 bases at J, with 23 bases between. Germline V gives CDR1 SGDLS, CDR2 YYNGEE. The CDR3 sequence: CASSGGSWRAQEEQFF. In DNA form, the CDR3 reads TGTGCCAGCAGCGGAGGGTCATGGCGGGCGCAAGAAGAGCAGTTCTTC.

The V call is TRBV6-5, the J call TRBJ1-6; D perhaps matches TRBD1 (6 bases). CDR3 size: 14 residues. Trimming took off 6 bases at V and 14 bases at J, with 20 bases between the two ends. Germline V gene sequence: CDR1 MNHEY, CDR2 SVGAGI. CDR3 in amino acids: CASRPQGATLTLHF. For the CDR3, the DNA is TGTGCCAGCAGACCACAGGGAGCCACATTAACCCTCCACTTT.

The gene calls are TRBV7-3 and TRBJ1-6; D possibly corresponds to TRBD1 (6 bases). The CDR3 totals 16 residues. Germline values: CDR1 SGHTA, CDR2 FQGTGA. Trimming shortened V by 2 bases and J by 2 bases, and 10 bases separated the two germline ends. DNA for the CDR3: TGTGCCAGCAGCTTAGGGGGGGGCCCCTATAATTCACCCCTCCACTTT. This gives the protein CASSLGGGPYNSPLHF.

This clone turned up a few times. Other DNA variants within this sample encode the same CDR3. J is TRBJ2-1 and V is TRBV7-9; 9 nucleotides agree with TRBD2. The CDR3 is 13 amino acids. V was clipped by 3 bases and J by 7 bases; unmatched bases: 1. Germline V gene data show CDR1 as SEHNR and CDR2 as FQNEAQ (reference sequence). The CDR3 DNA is TGTGCCAGCAGCTTTACTAGCGGGAATGAGCAGTTCTTC. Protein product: CASSFTSGNEQFF.

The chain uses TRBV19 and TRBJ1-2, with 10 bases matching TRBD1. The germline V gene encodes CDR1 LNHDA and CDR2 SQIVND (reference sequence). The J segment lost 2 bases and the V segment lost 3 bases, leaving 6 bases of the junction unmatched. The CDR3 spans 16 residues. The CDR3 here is CASSIRTGGTNYGYTF. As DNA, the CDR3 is TGTGCCAGTAGTATCAGGACAGGGGGGACAAACTATGGCTACACCTTC.

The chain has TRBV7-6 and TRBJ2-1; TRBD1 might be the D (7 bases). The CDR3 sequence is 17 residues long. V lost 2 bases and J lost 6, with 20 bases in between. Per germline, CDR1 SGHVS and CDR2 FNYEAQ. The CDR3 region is CASSLRGRDRLGNEQFF. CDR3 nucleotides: TGTGCCAGCAGCTTAAGGGGCCGGGACAGACTAGGCAATGAGCAGTTCTTC.

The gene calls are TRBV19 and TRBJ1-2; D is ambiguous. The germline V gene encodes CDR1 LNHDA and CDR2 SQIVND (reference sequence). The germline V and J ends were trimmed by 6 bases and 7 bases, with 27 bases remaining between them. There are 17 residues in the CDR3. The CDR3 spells CASSMFRRGSGASGYTF. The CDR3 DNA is TGTGCCAGTAGCATGTTCCGCCGGGGTTCAGGAGCGTCTGGCTACACCTTC.

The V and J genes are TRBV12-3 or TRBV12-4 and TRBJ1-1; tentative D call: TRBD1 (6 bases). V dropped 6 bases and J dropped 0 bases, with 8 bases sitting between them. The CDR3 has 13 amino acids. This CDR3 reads CASRTGMNTEAFF. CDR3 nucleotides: TGTGCCAGCAGGACAGGAATGAACACTGAAGCTTTCTTT.

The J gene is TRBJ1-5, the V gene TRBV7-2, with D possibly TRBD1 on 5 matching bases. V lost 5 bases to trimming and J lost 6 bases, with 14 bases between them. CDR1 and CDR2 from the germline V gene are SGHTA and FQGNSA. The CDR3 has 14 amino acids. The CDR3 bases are TGTGCCAGCAGCAGACCAGGGTCGAGTCAGCCCCAGCATTTT. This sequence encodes CASSRPGSSQPQHF.

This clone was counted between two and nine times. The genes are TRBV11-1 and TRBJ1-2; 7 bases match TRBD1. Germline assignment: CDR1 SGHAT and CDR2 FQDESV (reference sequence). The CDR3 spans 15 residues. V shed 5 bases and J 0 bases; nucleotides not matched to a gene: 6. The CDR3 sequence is CASSPTGATNYGYTF. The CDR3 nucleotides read TGTGCCAGCAGCCCTACAGGGGCTACTAACTATGGCTACACCTTC.

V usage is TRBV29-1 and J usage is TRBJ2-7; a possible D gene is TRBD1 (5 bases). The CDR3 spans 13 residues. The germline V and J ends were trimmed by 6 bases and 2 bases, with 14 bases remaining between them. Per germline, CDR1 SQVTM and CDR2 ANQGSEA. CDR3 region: CSVELTGAYEQYF. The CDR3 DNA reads TGCAGCGTAGAACTCACAGGTGCCTACGAGCAGTACTTC.

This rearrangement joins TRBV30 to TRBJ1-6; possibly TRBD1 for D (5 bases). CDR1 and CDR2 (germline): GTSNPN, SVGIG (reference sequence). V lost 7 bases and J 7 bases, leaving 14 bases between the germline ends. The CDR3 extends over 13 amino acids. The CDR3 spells CASTGLLNSPLHF. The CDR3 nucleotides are TGTGCCTCGACGGGACTTTTGAATTCACCCCTCCACTTT.

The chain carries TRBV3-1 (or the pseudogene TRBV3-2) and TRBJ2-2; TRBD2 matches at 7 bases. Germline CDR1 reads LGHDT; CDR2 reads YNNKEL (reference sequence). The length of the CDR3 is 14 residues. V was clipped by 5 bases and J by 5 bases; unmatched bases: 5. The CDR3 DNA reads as TGTGCCAGCAGCTCGCATAGCGGGACCGGGGAGCTGTTTTTT. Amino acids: CASSSHSGTGELFF.

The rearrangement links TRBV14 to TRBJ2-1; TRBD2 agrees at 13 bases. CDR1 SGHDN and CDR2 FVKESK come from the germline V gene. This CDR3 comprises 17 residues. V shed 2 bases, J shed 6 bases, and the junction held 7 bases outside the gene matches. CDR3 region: CASSQPTGTSGINEQFF. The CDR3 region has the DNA TGTGCCAGCAGCCAACCCACCGGGACTAGCGGGATCAATGAGCAGTTCTTC.

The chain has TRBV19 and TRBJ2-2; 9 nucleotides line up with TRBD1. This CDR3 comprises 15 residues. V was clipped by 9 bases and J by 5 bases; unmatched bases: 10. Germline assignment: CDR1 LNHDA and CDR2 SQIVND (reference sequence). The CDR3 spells CASRRDRVKTGELFF. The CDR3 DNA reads TGTGCCAGCCGGCGGGACAGGGTCAAAACCGGGGAGCTGTTTTTT.

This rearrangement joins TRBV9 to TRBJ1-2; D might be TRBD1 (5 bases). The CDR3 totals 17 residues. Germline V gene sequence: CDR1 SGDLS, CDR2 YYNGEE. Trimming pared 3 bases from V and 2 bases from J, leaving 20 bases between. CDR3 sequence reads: CASSGGAGTGKNYGYTF. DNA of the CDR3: TGTGCCAGCAGCGGCGGGGCAGGGACGGGCAAAAACTATGGCTACACCTTC.

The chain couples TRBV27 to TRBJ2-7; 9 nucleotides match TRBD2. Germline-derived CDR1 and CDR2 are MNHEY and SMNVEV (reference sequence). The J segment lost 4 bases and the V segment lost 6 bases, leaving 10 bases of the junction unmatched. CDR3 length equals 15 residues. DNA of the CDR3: TGTGCCAGCAGGCGAAGCGCGGGGGGGCATTACGAGCAGTACTTC. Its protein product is CASRRSAGGHYEQYF.

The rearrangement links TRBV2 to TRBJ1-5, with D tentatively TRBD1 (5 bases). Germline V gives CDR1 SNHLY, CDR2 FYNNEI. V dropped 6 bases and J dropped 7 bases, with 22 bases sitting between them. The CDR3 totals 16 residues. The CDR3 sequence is CASRNRDSGFYQPQHF. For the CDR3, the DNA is TGTGCCAGCAGGAACCGGGACTCGGGTTTTTACCAGCCCCAGCATTTT.

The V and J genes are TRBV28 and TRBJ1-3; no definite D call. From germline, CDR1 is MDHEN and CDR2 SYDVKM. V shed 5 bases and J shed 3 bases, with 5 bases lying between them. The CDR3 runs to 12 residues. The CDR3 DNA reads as TGTGCCAGCAGTCTTTTTGGAAACACCATATATTTT. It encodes CASSLFGNTIYF.

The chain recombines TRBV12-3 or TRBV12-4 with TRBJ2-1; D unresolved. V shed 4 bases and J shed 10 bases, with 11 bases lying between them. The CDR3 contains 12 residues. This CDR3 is CASSSPGPEQFF. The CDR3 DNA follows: TGTGCCAGCAGTTCCCCAGGCCCCGAGCAGTTCTTC.

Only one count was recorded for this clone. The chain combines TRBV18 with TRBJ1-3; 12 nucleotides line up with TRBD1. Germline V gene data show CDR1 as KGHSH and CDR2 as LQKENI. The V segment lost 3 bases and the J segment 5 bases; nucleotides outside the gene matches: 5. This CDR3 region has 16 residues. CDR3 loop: CASSPPGQGARNTIYF. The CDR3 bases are TGTGCCAGCTCACCTCCGGGACAGGGGGCGAGAAACACCATATATTTT.

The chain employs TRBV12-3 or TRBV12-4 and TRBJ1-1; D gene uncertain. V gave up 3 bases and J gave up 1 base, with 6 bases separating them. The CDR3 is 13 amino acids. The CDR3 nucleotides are TGTGCCAGCAGTTTTGAGAGGAACACTGAAGCTTTCTTT. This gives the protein CASSFERNTEAFF.

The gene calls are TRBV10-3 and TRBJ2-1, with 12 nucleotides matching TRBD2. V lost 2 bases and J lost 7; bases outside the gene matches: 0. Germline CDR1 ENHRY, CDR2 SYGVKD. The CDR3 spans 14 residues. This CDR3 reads CAISELAGGNEQFF. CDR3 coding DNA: TGTGCCATCAGTGAGCTAGCGGGAGGGAATGAGCAGTTCTTC.

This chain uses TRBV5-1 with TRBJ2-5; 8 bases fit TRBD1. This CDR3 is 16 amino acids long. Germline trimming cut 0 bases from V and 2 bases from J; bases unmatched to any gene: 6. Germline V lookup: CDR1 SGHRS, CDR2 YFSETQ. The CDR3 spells CASSLDPGTGQETQYF. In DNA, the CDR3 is TGCGCCAGCAGCTTGGACCCAGGGACAGGTCAAGAGACCCAGTACTTC.